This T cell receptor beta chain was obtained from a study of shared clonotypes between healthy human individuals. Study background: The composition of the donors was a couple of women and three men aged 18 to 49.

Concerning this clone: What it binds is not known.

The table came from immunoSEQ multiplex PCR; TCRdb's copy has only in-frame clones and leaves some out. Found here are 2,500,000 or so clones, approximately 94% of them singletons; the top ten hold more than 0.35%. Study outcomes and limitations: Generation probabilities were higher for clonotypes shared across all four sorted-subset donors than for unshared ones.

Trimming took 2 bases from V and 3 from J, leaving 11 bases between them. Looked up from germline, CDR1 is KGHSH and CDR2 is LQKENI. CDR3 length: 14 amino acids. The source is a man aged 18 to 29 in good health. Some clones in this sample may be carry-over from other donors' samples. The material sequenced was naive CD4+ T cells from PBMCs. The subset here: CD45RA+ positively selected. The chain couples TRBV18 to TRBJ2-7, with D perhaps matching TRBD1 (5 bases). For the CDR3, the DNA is TGTGCCAGCTCACCAGGGGCAATTAACTACGAGCAGTACTTC. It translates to CASSPGAINYEQYF.